Below are 3 T cell receptor beta chains sequenced from a single sample in a study of T-cell memory formation after mild COVID-19. Via MiXCR, TCRdb re-called the 5' RACE reads, giving one row per CDR3 protein. This sample has some 300,000 distinct CDR3 sequences, with approximately 19% found just once. Sequenced material: PBMCs or a T cell subset sorted from them (not recorded which). These TCRs come from a man aged 18 to 29 who had mild COVID-19 (a few samples of this study predate the infection). Cell type and time point are not known.

The chain is built from TRBV5-6 and TRBJ2-2, with D unclear. Germline V gives CDR1 SGHDT, CDR2 YYEEEE. CDR3 length equals 14 residues. Trimming took 6 bases from V and 6 from J, leaving 15 bases between them. CDR3 residues: CASMGNWYAGELFF. DNA for the CDR3: TGTGCCAGCATGGGGAATTGGTATGCCGGGGAGCTGTTTTTT.

Many counts were recorded for this clonotype. The DNA of the CDR3 is TGTGCCATCAGTGGGACAGGGACCACAGATACGCAGTATTTT. Translation gives CAISGTGTTDTQYF. The chain employs TRBV10-3 and TRBJ2-3, with 8 bases matching TRBD1. The CDR3 covers 14 residues. The germline V gene has CDR1 ENHRY and CDR2 SYGVKD. J gave up 2 bases and V 4 bases, and 2 bases lay outside the gene matches.

The table lists this clonotype with a few counts. The V gene is TRBV4-3, the J gene TRBJ2-1, with D perhaps TRBD2 (6 bases). The CDR3 extends over 18 amino acids. V was pared by 0 bases and J by 4 bases, with 19 bases between. The germline CDR1 and CDR2 sequences are LGHNA and YSLEER. The CDR3 DNA sequence: TGCGCCAGCAGCCAAGATTATGGGGCGGGGACCTCTTACAATGAGCAGTTCTTC. Protein sequence: CASSQDYGAGTSYNEQFF.